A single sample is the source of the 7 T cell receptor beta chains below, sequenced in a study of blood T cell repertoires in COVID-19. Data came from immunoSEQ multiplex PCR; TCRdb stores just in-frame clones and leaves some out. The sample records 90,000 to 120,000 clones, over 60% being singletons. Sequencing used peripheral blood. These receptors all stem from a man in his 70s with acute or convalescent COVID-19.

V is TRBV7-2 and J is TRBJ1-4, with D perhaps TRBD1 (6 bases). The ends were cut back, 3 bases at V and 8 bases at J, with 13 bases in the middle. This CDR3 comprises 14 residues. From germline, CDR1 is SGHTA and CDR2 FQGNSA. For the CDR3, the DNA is TGTGCCAGCAGCTTTCGGGGGGGCAGCGAAAAACTGTTTTTT. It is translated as CASSFRGGSEKLFF.

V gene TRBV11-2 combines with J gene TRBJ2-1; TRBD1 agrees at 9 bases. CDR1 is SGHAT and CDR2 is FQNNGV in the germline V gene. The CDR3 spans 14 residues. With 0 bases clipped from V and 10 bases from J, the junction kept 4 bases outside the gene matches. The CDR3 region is CASSLEQGAGEQFF. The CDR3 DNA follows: TGTGCCAGCAGCTTAGAACAGGGGGCAGGAGAGCAGTTCTTC.

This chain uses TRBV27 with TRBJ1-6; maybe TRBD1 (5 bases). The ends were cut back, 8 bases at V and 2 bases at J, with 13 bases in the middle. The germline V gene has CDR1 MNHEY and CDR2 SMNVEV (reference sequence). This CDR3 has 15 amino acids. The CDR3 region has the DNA TGTGCCAGCTCCTACCTACAGGCCTATAATTCACCCCTCCACTTT. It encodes CASSYLQAYNSPLHF.

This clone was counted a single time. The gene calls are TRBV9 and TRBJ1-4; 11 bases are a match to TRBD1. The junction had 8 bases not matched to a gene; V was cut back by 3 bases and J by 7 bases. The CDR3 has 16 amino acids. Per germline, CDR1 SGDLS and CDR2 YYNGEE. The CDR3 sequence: CASSGTGGVGGEKLFF. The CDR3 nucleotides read TGTGCCAGCAGCGGGACAGGGGGCGTTGGGGGTGAAAAACTGTTTTTT. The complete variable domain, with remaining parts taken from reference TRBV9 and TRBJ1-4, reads DSGVTQTPKHLITATGQRVTLRCSPRSGDLSVYWYQQSLDQGLQFLIQYYNGEERAKGNILERFSAQQFPDLHSELNLSSLELGDSALYFCASSGTGGVGGEKLFFGSGTQLSVL.

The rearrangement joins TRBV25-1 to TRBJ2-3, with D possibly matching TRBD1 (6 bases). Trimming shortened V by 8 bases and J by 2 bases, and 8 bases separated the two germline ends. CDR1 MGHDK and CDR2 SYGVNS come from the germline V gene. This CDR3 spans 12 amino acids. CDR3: CASGGITDTQYF. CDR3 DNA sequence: TGTGCCAGCGGGGGCATCACAGATACGCAGTATTTT.

The CDR3 nucleotides read TGCAGCGTTGCCCAGACTGAGGGCTCCTACGAGCAGTACTTC. It translates to CSVAQTEGSYEQYF. This chain connects TRBV29-1 to TRBJ2-7; possibly TRBD2 for D (5 bases). Germline CDR1 SQVTM, CDR2 ANQGSEA. This CDR3 is 14 amino acids long. Trimming pared 4 bases from V and 0 bases from J, leaving 13 bases between.

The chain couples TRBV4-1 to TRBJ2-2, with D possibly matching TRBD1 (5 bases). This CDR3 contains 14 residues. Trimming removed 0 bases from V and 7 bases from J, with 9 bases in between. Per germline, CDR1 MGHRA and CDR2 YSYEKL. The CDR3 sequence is CASSQDKGNGELFF. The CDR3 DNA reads TGCGCCAGCAGCCAAGATAAGGGGAACGGGGAGCTGTTTTTT.